This T cell receptor (beta chain) was observed in a study of T cell repertoires in cytomegalovirus infection. At the level of the study: TCR beta signatures that were public indicated CMV infection and matching HLA type. General observations from the study: Cumulated frequencies of public TCR beta families served to identify carriers of CMV plus the relevant HLA.

TCRdb re-derived calls from the reads in MiXCR, one entry per CDR3 protein. The profile shows around 210,000 distinct CDR3 sequences, 6% to 8% of them singletons. V dropped 7 bases and J dropped 2; count of bases not matched to a gene: 4. The CDR3 runs 14 residues. Germline V gene lookup returns CDR1 MDHEN and CDR2 SYDVKM. This clonotype has at least ten counts. Its antigen is unidentified. This chain connects TRBV28 to TRBJ2-4; 8 bases map to TRBD2. The sequence derives from a human donor in good health (CMV status not recorded). Some clones in this sample may be carry-over from other donors' samples. The sample taken for sequencing was PBMCs. The CDR3 sequence is CASTGGGSKNIQYF. The CDR3 DNA is TGTGCCAGCACCGGGGGGGGTTCCAAAAACATTCAGTACTTC. The full variable domain, in which reference TRBV28 and TRBJ2-4 provide the parts outside the CDR3, is DVKVTQSSRYLVKRTGEKVFLECVQDMDHENMFWYRQDPGLGLRLIYFSYDVKMKEKGDIPEGYSVSREKKERFSLILESASTNQTSMYLCASTGGGSKNIQYFGAGTRLSVL.